This TCR beta chain is from a study of shared clonotypes between healthy human individuals. Study background: A couple of female and a few male donors aged 18 to 49 were enrolled. Per donor, CD8 memory used one plate, CD8 naive used two, CD4 memory used three and CD4 naive used three. Whole-study findings and limits: Few donors restricted represented genetic and exposure-history diversity.

Those who donated were healthy HIV-negative adults, with no recent acute infections or vaccinations reported. From germline, CDR1 is SGHRS and CDR2 YFSETQ. V shed 4 bases, J shed 1 base, and the junction held 5 bases outside the gene matches. CDR3 length equals 15 residues. With respect to this clone: The antigen remains unidentified.

Only in-frame clones appear in the TCRdb table, and some are missing; sequencing was by immunoSEQ multiplex PCR. The data hold some 2.4 million clones, with 93% observed a single time. Sequencing used naive CD4+ T cells from PBMCs. Subset reported: CD45RA+ positively selected. The receptor comes from a man between 18 and 29 years old in good health. Some clones in this sample may be carry-over from other donors' samples. The V call is TRBV5-1, the J call TRBJ2-5, with 9 bases that match TRBD1. CDR3 protein: CASSRRQGVQETQYF. CDR3 nucleotide sequence: TGCGCCAGCAGCCGGAGACAGGGGGTCCAAGAGACCCAGTACTTC.